These T cell receptor beta chains were read from a single sample in a study of blood T cells in healthy people across ages. TCRdb ran MiXCR on the 5' RACE reads and lists one entry per CDR3 protein. The sample yields approximately 1.5 million distinct CDR3 sequences, about 42% seen once. The sample was blood. The origin of the receptors is a woman between 18 and 30 years old in good health. The CDR3 runs from the conserved cysteine through the conserved F or W. The order of the fields is V gene, D gene, J gene, clone size, CDR3 DNA, CDR3 protein. D genes are given only for firm matches. Where a row states a size, it is once, few, many or the class of an expanded clone; other rows omit it.

TRBV6-1	.	TRBJ1-1	.	TGTGCCGGCAGGACGGTGAACACTGAAGCTTTCTTT	CAGRTVNTEAFF
TRBV6-4	TRBD2	TRBJ2-1	.	TGTGCCAGCAGTAAGAGTGGGACTATCTCATACAATGAGCAGTTCTTC	CASSKSGTISYNEQFF
TRBV5-1	TRBD2	TRBJ2-1	few	TGCGCCAGCAGATTGGGACTAGCGGGGCTATACAATGAGCAGTTCTTC	CASRLGLAGLYNEQFF
TRBV7-2	TRBD2	TRBJ2-7	.	TGTGCCAGCAGCCCGCGCACTAGCGGGAGGATAGTCATCTACGAGCAGTACTTC	CASSPRTSGRIVIYEQYF
TRBV7-6	TRBD1	TRBJ2-2	.	TGTGCCAGCAGCTTAAGGGACAGATCCACCGGGGAGCTGTTTTTT	CASSLRDRSTGELFF
TRBV20-1	TRBD1	TRBJ1-6	.	TGCAGTGCTTCGAACGAGGACAGGGGATCATCACCCCTCCACTTT	CSASNEDRGSSPLHF
TRBV9	.	TRBJ2-5	.	TGTGCCAGCAGCGTAGACTTGGCGGGGCAAGAGACCCAGTACTTC	CASSVDLAGQETQYF
TRBV11-2	TRBD1	TRBJ2-7	few	TGTGCCAGCAGCTTATTCGGGACAGGCTACTACGAGCAGTACTTC	CASSLFGTGYYEQYF
TRBV12-3/TRBV12-4	.	TRBJ2-1	.	TGTGCCAGCACCCCGTCCGCGGAGGGCAATGAGCAGTTCTTC	CASTPSAEGNEQFF
TRBV9	.	TRBJ2-5	once	TGTGCCAGCAGCGGGCCGGGGATGTACCAAGAGACCCAGTACTTC	CASSGPGMYQETQYF
TRBV5-1	TRBD2	TRBJ2-1	few	TGCGCCAGCAGCTGGGGACTAGCGGAGCTCTACAATGAGCAGTTCTTC	CASSWGLAELYNEQFF
TRBV5-1	TRBD2	TRBJ2-1	few	TGCGCCAGCAGCCAGGGACTAACACAGTACAATGAGCAGTTCTTC	CASSQGLTQYNEQFF
TRBV20-1	.	TRBJ2-5	.	TGCAGTGCTAGACAGGGGAGGCAAGAGACCCAGTACTTC	CSARQGRQETQYF
TRBV27	.	TRBJ1-1	many	TGTGCCAGCAGTTTACAGACAGGGAACACTGAAGCTTTCTTT	CASSLQTGNTEAFF
TRBV7-2	TRBD2	TRBJ2-3	.	TGTGCCAGCAGTTCCCGGGGTAGCGGGGGGCCCAGCACAGATACGCAGTATTTT	CASSSRGSGGPSTDTQYF
TRBV4-2	.	TRBJ2-4	.	TGTGCCAGCAGCCTCGCCGGGGATAGGGGCTACAATGAGCAGTACTTC	CASSLAGDRGYNEQYF
TRBV6-2/TRBV6-3	TRBD2	TRBJ2-2	.	TGTGCCAGCAGTTACGAATTAACAGCGGGAGGTAACACCGGGGAGCTGTTTTTT	CASSYELTAGGNTGELFF
TRBV29-1	.	TRBJ1-2	few	TGCAGCGTTGAAAACGGGGGGTATGGCTACACCTTC	CSVENGGYGYTF
TRBV28	.	TRBJ2-3	.	TGTGCCAGCAGTCGCCTAGACGGCACAGATACGCAGTATTTT	CASSRLDGTDTQYF
TRBV20-1	.	TRBJ2-1	.	TGCAGTGCGCCACTCTTCTACCTGGGGTATAATGAGCAGTTCTTC	CSAPLFYLGYNEQFF
TRBV29-1	.	TRBJ1-1	.	TGCAGCGTTGTCCCCGGTAGAACTGAAGCTTTCTTT	CSVVPGRTEAFF
TRBV2	TRBD2	TRBJ2-7	few	TGTGCCAGCAGTGAATCTGGACTAGCGGGGGAGTCCTACGAGCAGTACTTC	CASSESGLAGESYEQYF
TRBV30	.	TRBJ2-1	.	TGTGCCTGGAGTGTACCGTACGCCACATCAAACTCCTACAATGAGCAGTTCTTC	CAWSVPYATSNSYNEQFF
TRBV28	.	TRBJ2-6	.	TGTGCCAGCAGTTTCTCTGGGTACTCTGGGGCCAACGTCCTGACTTTC	CASSFSGYSGANVLTF
TRBV7-2	.	TRBJ2-7	many	TGTGCCAGCAGCTTTCGGTCAAGCTCCTACGAGCAGTACTTC	CASSFRSSSYEQYF
TRBV29-1	.	TRBJ2-1	.	TGCAGCGTTGAGAGAGGGCCTGTTAAGTTCTTC	CSVERGPVKFF
TRBV20-1	TRBD2	TRBJ2-1	.	TGCAGTGCTAGGAAGCCGGGACTAGCGATACTCAATGAGCAGTTCTTC	CSARKPGLAILNEQFF
TRBV27	.	TRBJ2-7	few	TGTGCCAGCAGTTTGGGACTGGGTTGGTCCTACGAGCAGTACTTC	CASSLGLGWSYEQYF
TRBV20-1	TRBD1	TRBJ2-5	.	TGCAGTGCTAGAGATAGGCGGCAGGGGGTTGGGACCCAGTACTTC	CSARDRRQGVGTQYF
TRBV5-1	TRBD2	TRBJ2-3	few	TGCGCCAGCAGCTGGGCGGGAGTGACAGATACGCAGTATTTT	CASSWAGVTDTQYF
TRBV10-3	.	TRBJ2-7	few	TGTGCCATCAGGCCGGGACTCTTCTCCTACGAGCAGTACTTC	CAIRPGLFSYEQYF
TRBV6-2/TRBV6-3	TRBD2	TRBJ2-1	.	TGTGCCAGCAACGAAGAACGGGGGGTAAATGAGCAGTTCTTC	CASNEERGVNEQFF
TRBV5-5	TRBD1	TRBJ1-5	.	TGTGCCAGCAGCCGACAGGGGAGTAGCAATCAGCCCCAGCATTTT	CASSRQGSSNQPQHF
TRBV20-1	.	TRBJ1-6	.	TGCAGTGCCTTTTTAGGGGAGACAAGTTCACCCCTCCACTTT	CSAFLGETSSPLHF
TRBV10-3	TRBD2	TRBJ2-3	.	TGTGCCATCAGTGAGTCGGGGGGGTACACAGATACGCAGTATTTT	CAISESGGYTDTQYF
TRBV6-2/TRBV6-3	TRBD1	TRBJ1-6	.	TGTGCCAGCAGACAGGGGAGGAACTCACCCCTCCACTTT	CASRQGRNSPLHF
TRBV4-2	.	TRBJ1-1	few	TGTGCCAGCAGCCACCGGGACACGGACACTGAAGCTTTCTTT	CASSHRDTDTEAFF
TRBV29-1	.	TRBJ2-7	few	TGCAGCGTTTCGAGCGCGGCCTACGAGCAGTACTTC	CSVSSAAYEQYF
TRBV24-1	TRBD2	TRBJ2-1	few	TGTGCCACCAGTGTAGCGGGAGGGGGTAATGAGCAGTTCTTC	CATSVAGGGNEQFF
TRBV10-3	TRBD2	TRBJ2-1	.	TGTGCCATGTCTAGCGGGACTGAATACGAGCAGTTCTTC	CAMSSGTEYEQFF
TRBV14	TRBD1	TRBJ2-7	.	TGTGCCAGCAGCCAAGGAGGGGACAGGGGAGTCCACGAGCAGTACTTC	CASSQGGDRGVHEQYF
TRBV29-1	.	TRBJ1-1	.	TGCAGCATCTCGACGGGAATGAACACTGAAGCTTTCTTT	CSISTGMNTEAFF
TRBV12-3/TRBV12-4	.	TRBJ2-1	.	TGTGCCAGCAGTCTCGAAGGGAACGGTGAGCAGTTCTTC	CASSLEGNGEQFF
TRBV4-1	TRBD1	TRBJ2-7	.	TGCGCCAGCAGCCAAGCCCGTATAGGGGGCAGAAGTTACGAGCAGTACTTC	CASSQARIGGRSYEQYF
TRBV5-1	.	TRBJ2-1	.	TGCGCCAGCAGCTTGGGACTGTTCAATGGGCAGTTCTTC	CASSLGLFNGQFF
TRBV4-1	.	TRBJ2-3	.	TGCGCCAGCAGCCAAGAAGGCGGAAGAAGCACAGATACGCAGTATTTT	CASSQEGGRSTDTQYF
TRBV11-2	.	TRBJ2-7	.	TGTGCCAGCAGCTTAGGGGCTTCCCCTACCTACGAGCAGTACTTC	CASSLGASPTYEQYF
TRBV25-1	TRBD1	TRBJ1-5	.	TGTGCCAGCAGTGAAGCCGCCGGACAGGGGCCGAATCAGCCCCAGCATTTT	CASSEAAGQGPNQPQHF
TRBV20-1	.	TRBJ1-1	.	TGCAGTGCTAGAGAATCGGCAGGGTGGAACACTGAAGCTTTCTTT	CSARESAGWNTEAFF
TRBV7-2	TRBD2	TRBJ2-3	.	TGTGCCAGCAGCTTGACTAGCGGGAGATATAGCACAGATACGCAGTATTTT	CASSLTSGRYSTDTQYF
TRBV7-9	.	TRBJ1-6	.	TGTGCCAGTTCAGGGTTGGCACCCCTCCACTTT	CASSGLAPLHF
TRBV28	.	TRBJ1-5	.	TGTGCCAGCAACCGGGCTAGTCGAAGCAATCAGCCCCAGCATTTT	CASNRASRSNQPQHF
TRBV10-3	TRBD2	TRBJ2-1	once	TGTGCCATCAGTGAGTCGCTAGCGGGAGCAGGCAATGAGCAGTTCTTC	CAISESLAGAGNEQFF
TRBV28	.	TRBJ2-7	few	TGTGCCAGCAGTTTTCGACAGCTGTTCTACGAGCAGTACTTC	CASSFRQLFYEQYF
TRBV2	.	TRBJ1-4	.	TGTGCCAGCCGTTACGCCGGGACACTGTTTTTT	CASRYAGTLFF
TRBV7-3	TRBD1	TRBJ2-1	.	TGTGCCAACAGCTTAGCCCCCCCCGGGACAGGGGGCTATGAGCAGTTCTTC	CANSLAPPGTGGYEQFF
TRBV7-9	.	TRBJ1-1	.	TGTGCCAGCAGAGACGGGACTGACCCTGAAGCTTTCTTT	CASRDGTDPEAFF